This T cell receptor (beta chain) emerged from a study of T cells after yellow fever vaccination. About the study: Fractions of low cell number were prepared using SMART-Seq v4 Ultra Low Input. Findings of the study overall: The presence of abundant clonotypes contaminating from the bulk population was possible in FACS-sorted repertoires.

Concerning this clonotype: Its antigen is not known.

Template switching with 5'RACE generated the TCR cDNA and added a universal primer site and UMIs. TCRdb reprocessed the 5' RACE reads with MiXCR, giving one entry per CDR3 protein. Here the sample spans roughly 340,000 distinct CDR3 sequences, around 4.1% being singletons. Trimming took 5 bases from V and 0 from J, leaving 14 bases between them. There are 15 residues in the CDR3. Germline-derived CDR1 and CDR2 are SGHNT and YYREEE (reference sequence). This receptor was taken from a man younger than 30 who received the YFV17D yellow fever vaccine. The rearrangement links TRBV5-4 to TRBJ1-1, with D unclear. Specimen: PBMCs, collected 5 days after the yellow fever booster vaccination. Here the CDR3 reads CASSFATHMNTEAFF. The CDR3 DNA reads TGTGCCAGCAGTTTCGCTACCCATATGAACACTGAAGCTTTCTTT.